The TCR beta chain described here comes from a study of early T cells in non-severe SARS-CoV-2 infection. Study at large: Sequencing targeted bulk RNA from unsorted whole blood, leaving chains unpaired. Whole-study results and caveats: Reliance on VDJdb matching favored anti-spike CD8 responses; private and CD4 specificities were missed.

V lost 2 bases and J lost 0, with 4 bases in between. The length of the CDR3 is 13 residues. The V gene's germline CDR1 is WNHNN and CDR2 SYGVQD (reference sequence). Each single cDNA molecule received a unique molecular identifier. TCRdb itself ran the 5' RACE reads through MiXCR, one entry per CDR3 protein. This table holds 70,000 or so distinct CDR3 sequences, over 3.5% found once. As concerns this clonotype: Its cognate antigen is unknown.

This chain connects TRBV10-1 to TRBJ2-5; D call uncertain. The sample was whole blood, taken at baseline. The sequence derives from an adult who was a healthcare worker with PCR-confirmed SARS-CoV-2 infection or an uninfected control (not recorded which). The donor label of this sample is uncertain. The CDR3 here is CASSERDQETQYF. CDR3 nucleotides: TGCGCCAGCAGTGAGCGGGACCAAGAGACCCAGTACTTC.